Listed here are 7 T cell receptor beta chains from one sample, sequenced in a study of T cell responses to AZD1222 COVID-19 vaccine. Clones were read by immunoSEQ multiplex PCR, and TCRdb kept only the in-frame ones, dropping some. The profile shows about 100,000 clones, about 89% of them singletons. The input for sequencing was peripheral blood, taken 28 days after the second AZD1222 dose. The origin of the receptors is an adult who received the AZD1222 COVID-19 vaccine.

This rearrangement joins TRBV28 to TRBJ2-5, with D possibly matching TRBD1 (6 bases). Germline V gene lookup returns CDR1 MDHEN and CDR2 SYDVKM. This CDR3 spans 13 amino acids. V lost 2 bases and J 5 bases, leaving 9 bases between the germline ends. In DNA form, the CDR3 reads TGTGCCAGCAGTTTAGGGGGCTTGGAGACCCAGTACTTC. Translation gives CASSLGGLETQYF.

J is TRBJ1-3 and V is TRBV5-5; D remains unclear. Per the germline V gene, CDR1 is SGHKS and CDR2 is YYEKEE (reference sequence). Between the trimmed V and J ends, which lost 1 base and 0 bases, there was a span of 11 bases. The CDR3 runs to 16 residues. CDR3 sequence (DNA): TGTGCCAGCAGCTTGATCCAGATATCCTCTGGAAACACCATATATTTT. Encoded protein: CASSLIQISSGNTIYF.

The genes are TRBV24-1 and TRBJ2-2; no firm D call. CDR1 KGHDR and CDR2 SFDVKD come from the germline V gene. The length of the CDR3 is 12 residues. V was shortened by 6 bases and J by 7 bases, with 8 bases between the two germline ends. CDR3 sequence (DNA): TGTGCCACCAGTAAAGAGATCGGGGAGCTGTTTTTT. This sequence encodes CATSKEIGELFF.

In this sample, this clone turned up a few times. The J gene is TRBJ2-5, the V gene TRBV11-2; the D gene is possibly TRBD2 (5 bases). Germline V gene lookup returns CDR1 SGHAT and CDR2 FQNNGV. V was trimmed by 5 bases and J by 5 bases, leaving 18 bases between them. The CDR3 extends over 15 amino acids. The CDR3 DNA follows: TGTGCCAGCAGCCTCTCGGGCCAGCGGTCGGAGACCCAGTACTTC. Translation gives CASSLSGQRSETQYF.

CDR3 nucleotide sequence: TGTGCCAGCAGCTTAGCCGGGACTATGAACACCGGGGAGCTGTTTTTT. Translated: CASSLAGTMNTGELFF. The chain combines TRBV7-9 with TRBJ2-2; 7 nucleotides agree with TRBD2. The germline V gene encodes CDR1 SEHNR and CDR2 FQNEAQ (reference sequence). The CDR3 has 16 amino acids. With V trimmed by 0 bases and J by 1 base, 2 bases remained unmatched.

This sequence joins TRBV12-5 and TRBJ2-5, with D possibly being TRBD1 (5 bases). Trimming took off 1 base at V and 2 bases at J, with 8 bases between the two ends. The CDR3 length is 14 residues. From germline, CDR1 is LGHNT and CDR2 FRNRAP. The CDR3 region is CASGLGQGQETQYF. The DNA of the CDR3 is TGTGCTAGTGGTTTGGGTCAGGGACAAGAGACCCAGTACTTC. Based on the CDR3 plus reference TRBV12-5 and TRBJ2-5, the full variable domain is DARVTQTPRHKVTEMGQEVTMRCQPILGHNTVFWYRQTMMQGLELLAYFRNRAPLDDSGMPKDRFSAEMPDATLATLKIQPSEPRDSAVYFCASGLGQGQETQYFGPGTRLLVL.

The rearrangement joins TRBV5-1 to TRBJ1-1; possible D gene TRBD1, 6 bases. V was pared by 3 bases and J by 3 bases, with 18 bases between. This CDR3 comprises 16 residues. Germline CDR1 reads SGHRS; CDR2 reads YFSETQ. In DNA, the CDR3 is TGCGCCAGCAGCTCTTCAGGGGCTCTGGTGGACACTGAAGCTTTCTTT. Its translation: CASSSSGALVDTEAFF.